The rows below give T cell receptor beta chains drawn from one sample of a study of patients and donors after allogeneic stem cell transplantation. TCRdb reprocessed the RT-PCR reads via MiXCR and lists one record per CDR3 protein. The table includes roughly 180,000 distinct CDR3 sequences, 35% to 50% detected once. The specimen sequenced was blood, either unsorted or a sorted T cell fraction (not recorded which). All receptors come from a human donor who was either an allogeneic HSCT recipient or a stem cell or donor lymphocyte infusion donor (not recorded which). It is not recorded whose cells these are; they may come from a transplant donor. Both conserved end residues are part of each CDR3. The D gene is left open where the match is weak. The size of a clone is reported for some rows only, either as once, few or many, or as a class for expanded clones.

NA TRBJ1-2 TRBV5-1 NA CASSLESLGNGYTF TGCGCCAGCAGCTTGGAATCTCTCGGGAATGGCTACACCTTC
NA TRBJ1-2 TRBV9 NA CASSEGIANYGYTF TGTGCCAGCAGTGAGGGGATAGCTAACTATGGCTACACCTTC
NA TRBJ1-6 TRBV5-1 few CASSLPNSPLHF TGCGCCAGCAGCTTACCCAATTCACCCCTCCACTTT
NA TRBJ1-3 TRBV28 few CASSLRRGPLHGNTIYF TGTGCCAGCAGTTTGAGGAGGGGACCGCTCCACGGAAACACCATATATTTT
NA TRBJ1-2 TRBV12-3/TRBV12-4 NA CASSLEGGYGYTF TGTGCCAGCAGTTTAGAAGGGGGCTATGGCTACACCTTC
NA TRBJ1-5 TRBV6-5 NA CASSFQRDQPQHF TGTGCCAGCAGTTTTCAGAGGGACCAGCCCCAGCATTTT
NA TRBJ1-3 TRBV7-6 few CASSLGIRGFSGNTIYF TGTGCCAGCAGCTTAGGAATAAGGGGATTCTCTGGAAACACCATATATTTT
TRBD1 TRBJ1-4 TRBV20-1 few CSAPTVVTGLEKLFF TGCAGTGCTCCGACCGTTGTGACAGGGCTAGAAAAACTGTTTTTT
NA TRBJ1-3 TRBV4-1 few CASSQGQDHSGNTIYF TGCGCCAGCAGCCAAGGGCAGGATCACTCTGGAAACACCATATATTTT
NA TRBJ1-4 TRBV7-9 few CASSLRGLTAGTNEKLFF TGTGCCAGCAGCTTACGTGGACTTACCGCCGGCACTAATGAAAAACTGTTTTTT
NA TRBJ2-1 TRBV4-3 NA CASSQDLLPSSYNEQFF TGCGCCAGCAGCCAAGATTTACTCCCTAGCTCCTACAATGAGCAGTTCTTC
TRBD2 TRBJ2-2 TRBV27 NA CASSLSASGEWTGELFF TGTGCCAGCAGTTTATCGGCTAGCGGGGAATGGACCGGGGAGCTGTTTTTT
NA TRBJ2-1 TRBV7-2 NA CASSPLVLGSYNEQFF TGTGCCAGCAGTCCACTAGTCCTAGGCTCCTACAATGAGCAGTTCTTC
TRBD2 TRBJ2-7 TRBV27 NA CASSLRVSASGMGEQYF TGTGCCAGCAGTTTAAGAGTCTCGGCTAGCGGGATGGGCGAGCAGTACTTC
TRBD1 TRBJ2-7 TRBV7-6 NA CVSSQPGQGTHEQYF TGTGTCAGCAGCCAACCGGGACAGGGGACCCACGAGCAGTACTTC
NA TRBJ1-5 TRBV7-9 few CASSLAQSNQPQHF TGTGCCAGCAGCTTAGCACAGTCCAATCAGCCCCAGCATTTT
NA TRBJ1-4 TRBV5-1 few CASSLHGSNEKLFF TGCGCCAGCAGCTTGCACGGCTCTAATGAAAAACTGTTTTTT
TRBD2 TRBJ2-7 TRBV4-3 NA CASSQDGPASGDYEQYF TGCGCCAGCAGCCAAGATGGCCCGGCTAGCGGCGACTACGAGCAGTACTTC
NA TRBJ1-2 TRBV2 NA CASSEWRPNYGYTF TGTGCCAGCAGTGAATGGCGGCCTAACTATGGCTACACCTTC
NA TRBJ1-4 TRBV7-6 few CASSFLQNDATNEKLFF TGTGCCAGCAGCTTCCTTCAGAACGATGCAACTAATGAAAAACTGTTTTTT
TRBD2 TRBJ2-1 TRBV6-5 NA CASSYGASGKYNEQFF TGTGCCAGCAGTTACGGTGCTAGCGGGAAGTACAATGAGCAGTTCTTC
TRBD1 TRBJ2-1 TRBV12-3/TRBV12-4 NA CASSQTGGANNEQFF TGTGCCAGCAGTCAGACAGGGGGCGCCAACAATGAGCAGTTCTTC
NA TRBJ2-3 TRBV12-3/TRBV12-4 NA CASTLPPRLATASTDTQYF TGTGCCAGCACCCTCCCGCCCCGGCTAGCCACAGCTAGCACAGATACGCAGTATTTT
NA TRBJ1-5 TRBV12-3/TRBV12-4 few CASSFGVGSNQPQHF TGTGCCAGCAGTTTTGGGGTAGGGTCAAATCAGCCCCAGCATTTT
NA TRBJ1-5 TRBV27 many CASSLSVDAAPNQPQHF TGTGCCAGCAGTTTATCCGTGGACGCGGCACCTAATCAGCCCCAGCATTTT
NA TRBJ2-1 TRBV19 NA CATRAGINEQFF TGTGCCACTAGGGCAGGGATCAATGAGCAGTTCTTC
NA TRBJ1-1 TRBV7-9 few CASRSLGNWETEAFF TGTGCCAGCAGATCTCTAGGGAATTGGGAAACTGAAGCTTTCTTT
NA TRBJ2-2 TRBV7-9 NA CASRPRTADTGELFF TGTGCCAGCAGGCCTCGGACAGCTGACACCGGGGAGCTGTTTTTT
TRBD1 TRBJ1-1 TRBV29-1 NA CSGYRGQEAFF TGCAGCGGATACAGGGGGCAGGAAGCTTTCTTT
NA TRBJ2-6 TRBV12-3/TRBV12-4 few CATTKGSGANVLTF TGTGCCACTACTAAGGGTTCAGGGGCCAACGTCCTGACTTTC
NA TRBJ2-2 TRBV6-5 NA CASRLVVTGELFF TGTGCCAGCCGACTAGTTGTAACCGGGGAGCTGTTTTTT
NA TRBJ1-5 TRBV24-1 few CATSDFRERSNQPQHF TGTGCCACCAGTGATTTTCGGGAACGTAGCAATCAGCCCCAGCATTTT
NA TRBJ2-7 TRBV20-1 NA CSARVPDDYYEQYF TGCAGTGCTAGAGTTCCGGACGATTACTACGAGCAGTACTTC
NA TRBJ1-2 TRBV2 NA CASHEAAVDYGYTF TGTGCCAGCCATGAGGCCGCGGTTGACTATGGCTACACCTTC
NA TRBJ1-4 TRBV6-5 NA CASSYSSATNEKLFF TGTGCCAGCAGTTACTCGAGTGCAACTAATGAAAAACTGTTTTTT